This TCR beta chain was observed in a study of T cells in narcolepsy (dated by TCRdb to between 2017 and 2018). With regard to the full study: The study enrolled patients with narcolepsy type 1 or type 2 (NT1, NT2) together with healthy control donors. Autoreactive T cells targeting hypocretin neuron self-antigens (hypocretin, TRIB2) were sought in narcolepsy patients, and TCR Vbeta sequencing was used to track clonotypes in blood and CSF.

Receptor amplification or capture employed the immunoSEQ multiplex PCR assay. In its TCRdb copy, this immuneACCESS table keeps in-frame sequences only and misses some clones. Where compared with another copy, unresolved V genes explain less than half of these, and the others have no known cause. The sample data list 20,000 to 30,000 clones, and about 85% of these were observed just once. The top ten clones comprise around 1.2% of the sample. For TCR Vbeta sequencing, memory CD4+ T cells were sorted ex vivo from the peripheral blood of narcolepsy patients and healthy controls. The investigation overall reported the following: Plots comparing CSF and blood CD4+ T cell clonotypes from the same patient highlighted HCRT-specific and TRIB2-specific autoreactive clonotypes. Certain blood memory CD4+ repertoires from patients and controls had no sequences that matched autoreactive T cell clones. Autoreactive clonotypes were reported to be detected serially in the blood of the same patients and of different patients, but not in the blood of healthy controls. Patients and controls had similar numbers of sequenced blood memory CD4+ clonotypes, with averages of around 40,000 in patients and around 36,000 in controls.

From the germline V gene, CDR1 is SGHTA and CDR2 is FQGNSA. Relative to germline, V is 5 bases shorter and J is 5 bases shorter, with 7 bases between their ends. The CDR3 runs 11 residues from the cysteine to the phenylalanine. Only the CDR3 region is kept as DNA, spanning 33 bases read in frame from base 1. A remark on this clone: It has no known antigen specificity. One base away there is no much larger clone; base qualities are not given.

This sequence originates from a human donor with narcolepsy. The chain was built from TRBV7-2 and TRBJ2-7; the D gene lacks a confident call. Material: CD45RA- memory CD4+ T cells from PBMCs. Interpreted using the paper, the cell subset or site label stands for: memory T cells sorted ex vivo from peripheral blood. The CDR3 corresponds to CASSPRNEQYF. In nucleotides, the sequence is TGTGCCAGCAGCCCCCGTAACGAGCAGTACTTC.